The T cell receptor beta chain described here comes from a study of CD8 T cells in acute hepatitis C reinfection. Background on the study: TCRbeta of HCV NS3-1073-specific CD8+ T cells was profiled.

This clone showed up just a few times. Antigen: not known. Study findings and constraints: Preferential TRBV04 and TRBV06 usage appeared in all groups and was not explained by the naive pool. No group differed significantly in the high NS3-1073 repertoire diversity. A V04-02/J02-02 clonotype was among over 10 public ones, independent of outcome.

Using immunoSEQ multiplex PCR, the repertoire was profiled, and TCRdb retains in-frame clones only, with some absent. The sample carries more than 35,000 clones, about 86% recorded once. This CDR3 is 13 amino acids long. CDR1 and CDR2 (germline): SGHNT, YYREEE (reference sequence). Trimming removed 0 bases from V and 2 bases from J, with 6 bases in between. Time point specified: naive CD8 control sorted from an acute-time-point sample. The sequenced material came from naive CD8+ T cells from PBMCs. This TCR came from a man aged 25-45 years with chronic hepatitis C. The chain joins TRBV5-4 to TRBJ2-7; D ambiguous. CDR3 nucleotides: TGTGCCAGCAGCTTGGATCGGGCCTACGAGCAGTACTTC. The encoded protein is CASSLDRAYEQYF.